The 2 T cell receptor beta chains listed next were all sequenced from one sample in a study of blood T cells in healthy people across ages. The second PCR ran about 6 to 11 cycles with a sample-barcoded 5' primer and J-beta primers. TCRdb itself ran the 5' RACE reads through MiXCR, one entry per CDR3 protein. In the table there are more than 1 million distinct CDR3 sequences, less than 50% of which are singletons. The sequencing input was blood. These receptors originate from a woman aged 60-70 years in good health.

This rearrangement joins TRBV29-1 to TRBJ1-2; D remains ambiguous. The CDR3 consists of 13 residues. Trimming took off 1 base at V and 8 bases at J, with 14 bases between the two ends. Germline CDR1 SQVTM, CDR2 ANQGSEA. CDR3 nucleotides: TGCAGCGTTGAAGTAAATGGAATTGGAGGCTACACCTTC. This sequence encodes CSVEVNGIGGYTF.

The chain combines TRBV29-1 with TRBJ2-5; D remains ambiguous. The CDR3 loop spans 15 amino acids. The V end lost 3 bases, the J end lost 5 bases, and 19 bases lay between the germline ends. The germline gives CDR1 SQVTM, CDR2 ANQGSEA. CDR3 sequence (DNA): TGCAGCGTTGATCCGACGTCTATCAAAGGGGAGACCCAGTACTTC. Its translation: CSVDPTSIKGETQYF.